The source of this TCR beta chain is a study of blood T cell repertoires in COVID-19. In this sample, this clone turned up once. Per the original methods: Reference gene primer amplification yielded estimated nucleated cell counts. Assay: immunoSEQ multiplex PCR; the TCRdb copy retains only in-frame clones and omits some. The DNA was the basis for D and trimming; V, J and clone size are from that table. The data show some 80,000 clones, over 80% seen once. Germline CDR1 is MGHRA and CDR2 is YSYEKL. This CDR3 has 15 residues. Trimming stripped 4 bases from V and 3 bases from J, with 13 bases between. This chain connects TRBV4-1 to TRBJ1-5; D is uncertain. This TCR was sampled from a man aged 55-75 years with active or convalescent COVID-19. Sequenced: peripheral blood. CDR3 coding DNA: TGCGCCAGCAGCCCGAGGGCGCTTTACAATCAGCCCCAGCATTTT. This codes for CASSPRALYNQPQHF.